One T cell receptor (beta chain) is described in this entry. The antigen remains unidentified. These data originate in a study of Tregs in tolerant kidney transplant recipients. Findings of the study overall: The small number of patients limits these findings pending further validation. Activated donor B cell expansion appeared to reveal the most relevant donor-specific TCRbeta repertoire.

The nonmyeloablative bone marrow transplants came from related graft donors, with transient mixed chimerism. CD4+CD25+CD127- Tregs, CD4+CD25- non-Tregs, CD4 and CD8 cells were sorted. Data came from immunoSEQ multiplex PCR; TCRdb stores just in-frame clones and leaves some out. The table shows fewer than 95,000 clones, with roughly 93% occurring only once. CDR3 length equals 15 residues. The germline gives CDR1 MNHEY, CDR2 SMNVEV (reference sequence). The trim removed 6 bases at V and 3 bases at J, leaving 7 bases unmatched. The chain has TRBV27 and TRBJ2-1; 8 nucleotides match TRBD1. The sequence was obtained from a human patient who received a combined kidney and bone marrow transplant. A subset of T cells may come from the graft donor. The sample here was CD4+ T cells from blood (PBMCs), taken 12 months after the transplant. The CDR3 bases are TGTGCCAGCAGCACCCCGGGACAGGTCTACAATGAGCAGTTCTTC. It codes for CASSTPGQVYNEQFF.